This T cell receptor beta chain was retrieved from a study of blood T cell repertoires in COVID-19. Looking at the study overall: Acute-phase and convalescent COVID-19 samples originated in the United States, Italy and Spain.

The CDR3 is 14 amino acids. After removal of 6 bases from V and 5 bases from J, the junction contained 6 bases not matched to a gene. CDR1 is LNHDA and CDR2 is SQIVND in the germline V gene (reference sequence). Produced via immunoSEQ multiplex PCR; TCRdb's table is partial and in-frame only. The table includes 250,000 to 300,000 clones, about 89% detected once. This chain joins TRBV19 and TRBJ1-5; 8 bases align to TRBD1. The clonotype comes from a man aged 45-60 years with acute or convalescent COVID-19. Material for sequencing was peripheral blood. CDR3 in DNA: TGTGCCAGTAGGAAACAGGGGGGGGATCAGCCCCAGCATTTT. Its protein product is CASRKQGGDQPQHF.